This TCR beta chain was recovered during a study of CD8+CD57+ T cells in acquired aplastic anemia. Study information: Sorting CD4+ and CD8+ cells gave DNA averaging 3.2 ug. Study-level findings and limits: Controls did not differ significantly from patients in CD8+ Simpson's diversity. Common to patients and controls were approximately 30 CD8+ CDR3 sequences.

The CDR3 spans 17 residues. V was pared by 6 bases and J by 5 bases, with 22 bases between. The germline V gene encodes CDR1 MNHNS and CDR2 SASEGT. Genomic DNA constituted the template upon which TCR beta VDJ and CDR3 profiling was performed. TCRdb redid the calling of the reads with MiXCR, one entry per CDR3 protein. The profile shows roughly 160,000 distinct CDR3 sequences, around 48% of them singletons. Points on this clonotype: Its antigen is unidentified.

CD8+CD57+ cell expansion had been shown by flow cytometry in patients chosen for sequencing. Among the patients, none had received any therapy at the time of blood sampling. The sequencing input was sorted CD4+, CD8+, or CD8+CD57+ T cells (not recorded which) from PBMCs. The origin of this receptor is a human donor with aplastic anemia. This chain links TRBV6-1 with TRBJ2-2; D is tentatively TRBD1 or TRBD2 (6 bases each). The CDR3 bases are TGTGCCAGCAGCCAAGGGTGGGGGGCCGGTAGGACCGGGGAGCTGTTTTTT. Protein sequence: CASSQGWGAGRTGELFF.